What follows are 19 T cell receptor beta chains derived from one specimen sequenced in a study of T-cell memory formation after mild COVID-19. TCRdb passed the 5' RACE reads through MiXCR, listing each CDR3 protein once. This sample has 500,000 to 550,000 distinct CDR3 sequences, with about a fifth found just once. The specimen sequenced was PBMCs or a T cell subset sorted from them (not recorded which). These receptors all come from an adult woman who had mild COVID-19 (a few samples of this study predate the infection). Cell type and time point are not known.

V is TRBV20-1 and J is TRBJ2-1; 8 bases fit TRBD1. V was clipped by 0 bases and J by 9 bases; unmatched bases: 4. The V gene's germline CDR1 is DFQATT and CDR2 SNEGSKA (reference sequence). This CDR3 contains 13 residues. The CDR3 here is CSARDAGGPEQFF. The CDR3 coding sequence is TGCAGTGCTAGAGATGCAGGGGGCCCTGAGCAGTTCTTC.

At least ten counts were recorded for this clonotype. The CDR3 sequence: CASSLLGGAITEAFF. CDR3 DNA sequence: TGTGCCAGCAGCTTACTCGGGGGCGCGATCACTGAAGCTTTCTTT. The V gene is TRBV7-6, the J gene TRBJ1-1, with a weak D call TRBD1 (6 bases). The germline V and J ends were trimmed by 2 bases and 4 bases, with 14 bases remaining between them. Germline CDR1 reads SGHVS; CDR2 reads FNYEAQ. This CDR3 is 15 amino acids long.

This clonotype was recorded at least ten times. The rearrangement uses TRBV7-6 and TRBJ2-3, with TRBD2 matching 11 bases. This CDR3 spans 14 amino acids. Unmatched junction bases numbered 2, after V lost 3 bases and J lost 6 bases. Per the germline V gene, CDR1 is SGHVS and CDR2 is FNYEAQ. The CDR3 here is CASSFSGGADTQYF. DNA for the CDR3: TGTGCCAGCAGCTTTAGCGGGGGGGCTGATACGCAGTATTTT. Together with reference TRBV7-6 and TRBJ2-3, the CDR3 gives the full variable domain: GAGVSQSPRYKVTKRGQDVALRCDPISGHVSLYWYRQALGQGPEFLTYFNYEAQQDKSGLPNDRFSAERPEGSISTLTIQRTEQRDSAMYRCASSFSGGADTQYFGPGTRLTVL.

This clonotype turned up a few times. The J gene is TRBJ2-7, the V gene TRBV20-1; TRBD2 might be the D (5 bases). The CDR3 length is 15 residues. The V gene lost 6 bases and the J gene lost 11 bases, with 29 bases spanning the gap. Germline V gives CDR1 DFQATT, CDR2 SNEGSKA (reference sequence). The chain's CDR3 is CSATTAGRGALGKYF. Written as DNA, the CDR3 is TGCAGTGCGACTACGGCGGGCCGGGGAGCGTTGGGGAAGTACTTC.

The V gene is TRBV5-1, the J gene TRBJ1-2; 8 positions match TRBD1. Germline assignment: CDR1 SGHRS and CDR2 YFSETQ. The V and J ends lost 1 base and 2 bases, in that order; junction bases with no gene match: 1. This CDR3 spans 14 amino acids. The DNA of the CDR3 is TGCGCCAGCAGCTTGTGGGACAGGAACTATGGCTACACCTTC. It is translated as CASSLWDRNYGYTF.

This clonotype was seen a handful of times. V is TRBV15 and J is TRBJ2-5, with D possibly matching TRBD1 (5 bases). The CDR3 totals 15 residues. CDR1 and CDR2 from the germline V gene are LNHNV and YYDKDF (reference sequence). The V end was cut by 2 bases, the J end by 2 bases, with 12 bases between. The CDR3 DNA reads TGTGCCACCAGCAGACTATCAGGGCTTCAAGAGACCCAGTACTTC. Encoded protein: CATSRLSGLQETQYF.

The chain has TRBV7-9 and TRBJ2-3; perhaps TRBD2 as D (6 bases). Per the germline V gene, CDR1 is SEHNR and CDR2 is FQNEAQ (reference sequence). CDR3 size: 12 residues. V was pared by 11 bases and J by 0 bases, with 9 bases between. For the CDR3, the DNA is TGTGCCGGGGACTCCAGCACAGATACGCAGTATTTT. This codes for CAGDSSTDTQYF.

The chain employs TRBV11-2 and TRBJ2-6, with TRBD2 identical over 8 bases. This CDR3 region has 17 residues. J lost 0 bases, V lost 5 bases, and 6 bases had no gene match. Looked up from germline, CDR1 is SGHAT and CDR2 is FQNNGV. The CDR3, as DNA: TGTGCCAGCAGCCATCTAGCGGGTCGCTCTGGGGCCAACGTCCTGACTTTC. Protein product: CASSHLAGRSGANVLTF.

This clonotype has just one count. The gene calls are TRBV19 and TRBJ1-3; no definite D call. The germline CDR1 and CDR2 sequences are LNHDA and SQIVND (reference sequence). This CDR3 is built from 14 residues. Trimming removed 3 bases at V and 7 bases at J, with 13 bases between. The CDR3 DNA reads as TGTGCCAGTAGTATCGGACGGAGTGGGAACACCATATATTTT. This encodes CASSIGRSGNTIYF. Variable domain in full (rest from reference TRBV19 and TRBJ1-3): DGGITQSPKYLFRKEGQNVTLSCEQNLNHDAMYWYRQDPGQGLRLIYYSQIVNDFQKGDIAEGYSVSREKKESFPLTVTSAQKNPTAFYLCASSIGRSGNTIYFGEGSWLTVV.

The chain combines TRBV12-3 or TRBV12-4 with TRBJ2-7; 10 bases match TRBD1. J gave up 5 bases and V 5 bases, and 12 bases lay outside the gene matches. The CDR3 loop spans 16 amino acids. This CDR3 is CASSPGGRDRGNEQYF. The CDR3 DNA reads TGTGCCAGCAGTCCGGGGGGCCGGGACAGGGGCAACGAGCAGTACTTC.

This clonotype was seen a few times. The chain combines TRBV7-2 with TRBJ1-1; D is ambiguous. There are 13 residues in the CDR3. The V gene lost 0 bases and the J gene lost 6 bases, with 8 bases spanning the gap. CDR1 SGHTA and CDR2 FQGNSA come from the germline V gene. The CDR3 spells CASSLAASAEAFF. CDR3 DNA sequence: TGTGCCAGCAGCTTAGCGGCCTCCGCTGAAGCTTTCTTT.

This clonotype was detected a few times. The chain is built from TRBV6-5 and TRBJ2-4; 12 positions match TRBD2. The germline V gene has CDR1 MNHEY and CDR2 SVGAGI. This CDR3 is 17 amino acids long. With 6 bases clipped from V and 2 bases from J, the junction kept 8 bases outside the gene matches. CDR3 in DNA: TGTGCCAGCAGCCGGACTAGCGGGATCGTTTCCAAAAACATTCAGTACTTC. Protein: CASSRTSGIVSKNIQYF.

CDR3 region: CASSFSSRTGTAYEQYF. CDR3 coding DNA: TGTGCCAGCAGCTTCTCCTCACGTACGGGAACTGCCTACGAGCAGTACTTC. The chain recombines TRBV7-9 with TRBJ2-7; a possible D gene is TRBD2 (5 bases). With 3 bases removed from V and 2 bases from J, the gap between germline ends came to 20 bases. Germline V gene lookup returns CDR1 SEHNR and CDR2 FQNEAQ (reference sequence). This CDR3 spans 17 amino acids.

This chain connects TRBV12-3 or TRBV12-4 to TRBJ2-1; 12 bases are shared with TRBD1. With 6 bases clipped from V and 8 bases from J, the junction kept 8 bases outside the gene matches. The CDR3 consists of 15 residues. The CDR3 DNA follows: TGTGCCAGCAGCCCGGGACAGGGGGCCTCGGATGAGCAGTTCTTC. Protein product: CASSPGQGASDEQFF.

The chain couples TRBV4-1 to TRBJ2-4; TRBD2 matches 10 bases. In germline, CDR1 is MGHRA, CDR2 YSYEKL. With V trimmed by 4 bases and J by 1 base, 4 bases remained unmatched. The CDR3 spans 16 residues. CDR3 DNA sequence: TGCGCCAGCAGCCTAGGGACTAGCGCTGCCAAAAACATTCAGTACTTC. Protein: CASSLGTSAAKNIQYF.

The CDR3 nucleotides read TGTGCCAGCAGCTTTCAGAAGTATGGCTACACCTTC. It yields the protein CASSFQKYGYTF. This chain uses TRBV11-2 with TRBJ1-2; D gene unclear. V lost 3 bases to trimming and J lost 5 bases, with 7 bases between them. Per the germline V gene, CDR1 is SGHAT and CDR2 is FQNNGV. The CDR3 runs to 12 residues.

V gene TRBV2 combines with J gene TRBJ2-2; D is perhaps TRBD2 (5 bases). The CDR3 is 14 residues long. Germline V CDR1 and CDR2: SNHLY, FYNNEI. V lost 7 bases, J lost 0 bases, and 9 bases lay in between. The CDR3 region has the DNA TGTGCCAGCAAGAGGGAGTCGAACACCGGGGAGCTGTTTTTT. As protein: CASKRESNTGELFF.

The chain combines TRBV4-1 with TRBJ2-1, with 10 bases that match TRBD2. J gave up 7 bases and V 6 bases, and 12 bases lay outside the gene matches. The length of the CDR3 is 16 residues. CDR1 is MGHRA and CDR2 is YSYEKL in the germline V gene. The CDR3 nucleotides are TGCGCCAGCAGTTCCGGGGGGACTAGCGTTGGGAATGAGCAGTTCTTC. Protein sequence: CASSSGGTSVGNEQFF.

The V call is TRBV28, the J call TRBJ2-7, with TRBD2 matching over 7 bases. Germline V lookup: CDR1 MDHEN, CDR2 SYDVKM. This CDR3 comprises 13 residues. CDR3: CVYWRESSYEQYF. Here the CDR3 DNA reads TGTGTCTATTGGCGGGAGAGTTCCTACGAGCAGTACTTC. Filled out from reference TRBV28 and TRBJ2-7, the complete variable domain reads DVKVTQSSRYLVKRTGEKVFLECVQDMDHENMFWYRQDPGLGLRLIYFSYDVKMKEKGDIPEGYSVSREKKERFSLILESASTNQTSMYLCVYWRESSYEQYFGPGTRLTVT.